The present T cell receptor beta chain was sequenced within a study of T cell responses to AZD1222 COVID-19 vaccine. This clone was seen more than once but under ten times. Antigen specificity is unknown. Sequencing was performed with immunoSEQ multiplex PCR; in TCRdb, only in-frame clones are kept and a portion is missing. The sample lists roughly 150,000 clones; 80% to 95% were seen once. Per germline, CDR1 GTSNPN and CDR2 SVGIG (reference sequence). This CDR3 is built from 14 residues. Trimming at V came to 3 bases and at J to 7 bases, leaving 10 bases not matched to a gene. Whole-study results and caveats: As reported, nearly half of all spike-specific TCRs target variant regions that are unmutated. Spike-spanning, vaccine-associated CD4 TCRs were dominant at 160-218 and 743-854. Repertoires were collected only later (after the peak T cell response had occurred). Possibly, clonal diversity was underestimated; donors were largely white British and included more females.

This receptor was identified in an adult in good health. This chain joins TRBV30 and TRBJ1-1; 8 bases map to TRBD1. Sequenced here: peripheral blood, sampled on day 0 of AZD1222 vaccination. CDR3 DNA sequence: TGTGCCTGGAGGGAAGCAGGGGGCAAAGGTGAAGCTTTCTTT. Encoded protein: CAWREAGGKGEAFF.